The present entry profiles one T cell receptor (beta chain) with its context. Its specificity is not known. This CDR3 has 17 amino acids. Trimming cost V 0 bases and J 5 bases; bases outside gene matches: 4. The germline CDR1 and CDR2 sequences are LGHNA and YSLEER. The sample belongs to a study of beta chain features in type 1 diabetes. Regarding the study as a whole: Significant though moderate, a shortening of TCRB CDR3s appeared in all four CD4+ subsets of Type 1 diabetes patients. In the patient group, naive, central memory and Treg TCRB repertoires seemed more alike than in the healthy donor group.

Every donor provided one heparinised blood draw, which averaged roughly 120 mL. Of the isolated RNA, all was reverse transcribed, and so the sequenced material was expressed TCRB transcripts. TCRdb's copy holds only in-frame clones and misses some; the assay was immunoSEQ multiplex PCR. The top ten hold more than 0.025% of the sample, which has around 260,000 clones, roughly 22% seen once. The origin of this receptor is a woman aged 40 to 49 with type 1 diabetes. The chain is built from TRBV4-3 and TRBJ2-1; 13 nucleotides match TRBD2. Sequencing was carried out using naive CD4+ T cells from blood. In nucleotides, the CDR3 is TGCGCCAGCAGCCAAGAGCTGGGACTAGCGGGAAACAATGAGCAGTTCTTC. It codes for CASSQELGLAGNNEQFF.